This T cell receptor (beta chain) was recovered during a study of T-cell memory formation after mild COVID-19. The V gene end was trimmed by 0 bases and the J gene end by 12 bases; junction bases not matched to a gene: 13. Per the germline V gene, CDR1 is SGHAT and CDR2 is FQNNGV. CDR3 length: 16 residues. The study's findings and limits: Shrinking CD4+ clones resided mostly in CM and EM, and CD8+ ones in EMRA. Within pre-infection memory, some responding clones were found, suggesting cross-reactive memory joined. Day 15 to 85 contracting clones showed balanced CD4/CD8; later expanders leaned CD4+.

5'RACE with constant-segment primers yielded barcoded, UMI-tagged TCR alpha and TCR beta cDNA libraries. Each CDR3 protein is one row after TCRdb ran MiXCR on the 5' RACE reads. The sample includes under 250,000 distinct CDR3 sequences, approximately 9% of them seen just once. A few counts support this clonotype. Its cognate antigen is unknown. The receptor's source is a man aged 18 to 35 who had mild COVID-19 (a few samples of this study predate the infection). Cell type and time point are not known. The rearrangement uses TRBV11-2 and TRBJ2-2; 7 bases agree with TRBD1. The sample consisted of PBMCs or a T cell subset sorted from them (not recorded which). CDR3 protein: CASSLDQTGLRGKLFF. The DNA of the CDR3 is TGTGCCAGCAGCTTAGACCAAACGGGCCTCAGGGGGAAGCTGTTTTTT.